The source of this T cell receptor beta chain is a study of T cells after yellow fever vaccination. As TCR cDNA was made by 5'RACE template switching, a universal primer site and UMIs were added. TCRdb passed the 5' RACE reads through MiXCR, listing each CDR3 protein once. The data show approximately 160,000 distinct CDR3 sequences, 9.3% seen once. The study's findings and limits: The secondary response was weaker, and its peak arrived faster, on day 5 versus 15. Abundant clonotypes from the bulk population could have been carried over as contaminants into FACS-sorted repertoires.

V lost 5 bases, J lost 5 bases, and 12 bases lay in between. Germline CDR1 reads SGHVS; CDR2 reads FQNEAQ. This CDR3 comprises 13 residues. Of note for this clonotype: The target antigen is unknown.

This receptor was obtained from a man between 18 and 35 years old who received the YFV17D yellow fever vaccine. This rearrangement joins TRBV7-8 to TRBJ2-5; maybe TRBD1 (6 bases). This specimen consisted of CD8+ T cells sorted from PBMCs, obtained 45 days after the yellow fever booster vaccination. CDR3 amino acids: CASSPDRPETQYF. DNA of the CDR3: TGTGCCAGCAGCCCTGACAGGCCGGAGACCCAGTACTTC.